Below, one T cell receptor (beta chain) is given with its context. Its specificity is unknown. Collection occurred without any documented infections or immune events in donors. Data came from immunoSEQ multiplex PCR; TCRdb stores just in-frame clones and leaves some out. The sample contains about 110,000 clones, about 87% of which appear only once. The data were taken from a study of identifying expanded T cells in peripheral blood. Whole-study results and caveats: Differentially abundant clones: about 1.1 between replicates, 15 to 17 at roughly 13 days, around 19 at four. Approximately 2-week clone count variance significantly increased as total template count grew.

The junction had 6 bases not matched to a gene; V was cut back by 7 bases and J by 4 bases. This CDR3 contains 14 residues. CDR1 MNHNS and CDR2 SASEGT come from the germline V gene. The clonotype comes from a person aged 18 to 70 in good health. The rearrangement links TRBV6-1 to TRBJ1-5; TRBD1 matches at 8 bases. The material sequenced was blood. The CDR3 loop reads CASTDRGPNQPQHF. CDR3 bases: TGTGCCAGCACTGACAGGGGTCCTAATCAGCCCCAGCATTTT.